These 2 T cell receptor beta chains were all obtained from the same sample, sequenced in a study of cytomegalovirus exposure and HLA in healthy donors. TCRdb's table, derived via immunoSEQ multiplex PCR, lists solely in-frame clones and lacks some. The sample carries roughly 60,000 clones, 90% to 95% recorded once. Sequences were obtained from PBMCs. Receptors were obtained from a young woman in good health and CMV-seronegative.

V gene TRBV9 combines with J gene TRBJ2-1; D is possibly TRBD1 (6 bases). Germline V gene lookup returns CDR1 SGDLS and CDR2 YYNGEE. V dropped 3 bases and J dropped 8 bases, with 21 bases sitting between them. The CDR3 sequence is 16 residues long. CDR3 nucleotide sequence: TGTGCCAGCAGCGACTCGGTGGTGGGGGCTCCCGATGAGCAGTTCTTC. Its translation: CASSDSVVGAPDEQFF.

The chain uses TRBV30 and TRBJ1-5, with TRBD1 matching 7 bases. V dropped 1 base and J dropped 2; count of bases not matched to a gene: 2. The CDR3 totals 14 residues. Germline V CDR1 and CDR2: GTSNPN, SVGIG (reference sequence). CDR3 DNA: TGTGCCTGGAGTGGCCAGGGGGGCAATCAGCCCCAGCATTTT. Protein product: CAWSGQGGNQPQHF.